This entry describes one T cell receptor (beta chain). The germline CDR1 and CDR2 sequences are DFQATT and SNEGSKA (reference sequence). The CDR3 spans 15 residues. J was trimmed by 4 bases and V by 3 bases; bases with no gene match: 5. Reverse transcription used about 0.5 to 1 ug RNA and random hexamers. An immunoSEQ multiplex PCR generated amplified TCR beta CDR3 products spanning 54 Vbeta and 13 Jbeta. TCRdb redid the calling of the immunoSEQ multiplex PCR reads with MiXCR, one entry per CDR3 protein. The sample lists roughly 44,000 distinct CDR3 sequences, roughly 93% occurring once. The data were obtained in a study of CD8 T cells in Susac syndrome.

This sequence was found in a human donor in good health. J is TRBJ2-1 and V is TRBV20-1, with 11 nucleotides matching TRBD2. Sequenced input: CD8+ T cells from PBMCs. Written as DNA, the CDR3 is TGCAGTGCTAGGGAACTAGCGGGAGATTACAATGAGCAGTTCTTC. Protein: CSARELAGDYNEQFF.